Each of the 10 T cell receptor beta chains below was sequenced from the same sample in a study of CD8 T cells in ankylosing spondylitis. One entry per CDR3 protein results from TCRdb running MiXCR on the 5' RACE reads. The table has hundreds of thousands of distinct CDR3 sequences, over 30% seen once. Sequences were obtained from blood, either unsorted or a sorted T cell fraction (not recorded which). The receptors come from a male donor with ankylosing spondylitis or in good health (not recorded which).

This clonotype came up a few times. The CDR3 reads CASSQGTSGAYQETQYF. CDR3 coding DNA: TGTGCCAGCAGCCAGGGGACTAGCGGGGCCTACCAAGAGACCCAGTACTTC. V usage is TRBV12-3 or TRBV12-4 and J usage is TRBJ2-5; 13 bases fit TRBD2. V trimming: 6 bases; J trimming: 0 bases; junction bases outside the gene matches: 7. The CDR3 has 17 amino acids.

This clonotype was picked up a small number of times. The chain recombines TRBV5-4 with TRBJ2-5; D remains unclear. The CDR3 is made up of 13 amino acids. Germline V CDR1 and CDR2: SGHNT, YYREEE (reference sequence). Trimming took 0 bases from V and 4 from J, leaving 7 bases between them. In DNA, the CDR3 is TGTGCCAGCAGCTTGGTTGGGGTAGAGACCCAGTACTTC. Translating gives CASSLVGVETQYF.

Ten or more counts support this clonotype. This chain links TRBV5-6 with TRBJ1-6; the D gene is possibly TRBD1 (6 bases). CDR1 SGHDT and CDR2 YYEEEE come from the germline V gene. This CDR3 spans 13 amino acids. The V and J ends lost 5 bases and 10 bases respectively, with 13 bases between them. For the CDR3, the DNA is TGTGCCAGCAGTTTCAACAGGGAGTCACCCCTCCACTTT. It yields the protein CASSFNRESPLHF. The full variable domain, in which reference TRBV5-6 and TRBJ1-6 provide the parts outside the CDR3, is DAGVTQSPTHLIKTRGQQVTLRCSPKSGHDTVSWYQQALGQGPQFIFQYYEEEERQRGNFPDRFSGHQFPNYSSELNVNALLLGDSALYLCASSFNRESPLHFGNGTRLTVT.

This chain joins TRBV5-1 and TRBJ1-4; the D gene is possibly TRBD1 (6 bases). CDR1 is SGHRS, CDR2 YFSETQ, per germline. The germline V and J ends were trimmed by 5 bases and 5 bases, with 10 bases remaining between them. The CDR3 length is 13 residues. The CDR3 reads CASRSGANEKLFF. DNA for the CDR3: TGCGCCAGCAGATCGGGGGCGAATGAAAAACTGTTTTTT.

The rearrangement links TRBV5-1 to TRBJ2-3; D gene unclear. The ends were cut back, 4 bases at V and 4 bases at J, with 10 bases in the middle. This CDR3 has 13 amino acids. Germline lookup yields CDR1 SGHRS and CDR2 YFSETQ. CDR3 in amino acids: CASSALKADTQYF. The CDR3 DNA reads as TGCGCCAGCAGCGCCCTGAAGGCAGATACGCAGTATTTT.

Concerning this clonotype itself: An end of the junction differs from the germline gene, which may be a read error. This chain uses TRBV19 with TRBJ2-1; D not certain. Germline CDR1 is LNHDA and CDR2 is SQIVND (reference sequence). The CDR3 is 14 residues long. This CDR3 reads CASRDRMRKDEQFF. DNA for the CDR3: TGTGCCAGTAGGGACCGAATGAGGAAGGATGAGCAGTTCTTT.

Worth noting for this clonotype: A junction end diverges from the germline sequence, so it may reflect a read error. The V and J genes are TRBV5-1 and TRBJ2-1; TRBD1 matches 8 bases. The CDR3 extends over 13 amino acids. Germline assignment: CDR1 SGHRS and CDR2 YFSETQ. The CDR3 loop is CPSSSTGDNEQFF. Written as DNA, the CDR3 is TGCCCCAGCAGCTCGACAGGGGACAATGAGCAGTTCTTC.

This clonotype turned up a few times. This chain connects TRBV10-2 to TRBJ2-7; 7 positions match TRBD1. Per germline, CDR1 WSHSY and CDR2 SAAADI. Unmatched junction bases numbered 0, after V lost 2 bases and J lost 2 bases. The CDR3 has 13 amino acids. The CDR3 loop is CASSEGQAYEQYF. As DNA, the CDR3 is TGCGCCAGCAGTGAGGGACAGGCCTACGAGCAGTACTTC.

The genes are TRBV28 and TRBJ2-2, with D uncertain. The CDR3 is 15 residues long. Looked up from germline, CDR1 is MDHEN and CDR2 is SYDVKM. V lost 5 bases and J lost 0, with 10 bases in between. The DNA for the CDR3 is TGTGCCAGCAGTGGCACCTACTCGAACACCGGGGAGCTGTTTTTT. Amino acid sequence: CASSGTYSNTGELFF.

The chain has TRBV7-7 and TRBJ2-3; TRBD2 agrees at 13 bases. Germline CDR1 and CDR2: SSHAT and FNYEAQ (reference sequence). V was clipped by 5 bases and J by 5 bases; unmatched bases: 1. This CDR3 is 14 amino acids long. Here the CDR3 reads CASSRTSGGDTQYF. Written as DNA, the CDR3 is TGTGCCAGCAGCCGGACTAGCGGGGGAGATACGCAGTATTTT.